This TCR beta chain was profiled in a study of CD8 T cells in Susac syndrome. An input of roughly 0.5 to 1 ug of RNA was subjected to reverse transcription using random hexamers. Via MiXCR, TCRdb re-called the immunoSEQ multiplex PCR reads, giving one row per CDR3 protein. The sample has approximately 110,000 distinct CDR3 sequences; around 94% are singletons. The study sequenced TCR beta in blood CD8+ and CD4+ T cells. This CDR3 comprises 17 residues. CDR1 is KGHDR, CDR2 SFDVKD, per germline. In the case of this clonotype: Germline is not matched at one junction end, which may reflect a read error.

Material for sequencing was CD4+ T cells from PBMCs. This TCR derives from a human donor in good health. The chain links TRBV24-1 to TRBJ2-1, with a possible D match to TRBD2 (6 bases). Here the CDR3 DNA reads TGTGCCACCAGTGATTCGCCGCCGGGAGTGTCCTCCAATGAGCAGTTCTTC. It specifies CATSDSPPGVSSNEQFF.